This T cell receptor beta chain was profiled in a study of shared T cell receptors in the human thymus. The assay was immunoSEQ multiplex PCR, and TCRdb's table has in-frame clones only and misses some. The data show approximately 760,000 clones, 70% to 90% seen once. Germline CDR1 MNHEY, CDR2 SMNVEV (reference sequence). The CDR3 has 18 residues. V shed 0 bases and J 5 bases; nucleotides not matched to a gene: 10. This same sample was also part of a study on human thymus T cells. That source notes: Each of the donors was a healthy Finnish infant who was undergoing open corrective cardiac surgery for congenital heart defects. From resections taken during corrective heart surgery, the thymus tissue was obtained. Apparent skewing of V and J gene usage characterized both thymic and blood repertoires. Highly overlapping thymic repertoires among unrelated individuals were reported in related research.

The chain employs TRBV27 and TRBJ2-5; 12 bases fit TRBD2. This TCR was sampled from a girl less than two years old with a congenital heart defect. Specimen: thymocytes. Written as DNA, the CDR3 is TGTGCCAGCAGTTTATCGCCGGGACTAGCGGGCTCCAGGGAGACCCAGTACTTC. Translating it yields CASSLSPGLAGSRETQYF.